These T cell receptor beta chains were read from a single sample in a study of T-cell memory formation after mild COVID-19. TCRdb re-analysed the 5' RACE reads in MiXCR, keeping a single row per CDR3 protein. The sample includes about 320,000 distinct CDR3 sequences, around an eighth of them seen just once. Sequenced input: PBMCs or a T cell subset sorted from them (not recorded which). All receptors derive from a man aged 18 to 35 who had mild COVID-19 (a few samples of this study predate the infection). Cell type and time point are not known. CDR3s include the opening cysteine and the closing phenylalanine or tryptophan. Fields, in order: clone size, V gene, J gene, D gene, CDR3 DNA, CDR3 protein. A D gene is named only where the DNA matches it firmly. Size tells how often a clone was seen (once, few, many) or the class of an expanded clone, and some rows leave it out.

size: NA
V: TRBV28
J: TRBJ2-5
D: NA
DNA: TGTGCCAGCACTACCCGTGATGGAGGGGTGGAGACCCAGTACTTC
CDR3: CASTTRDGGVETQYF

size: few
V: TRBV28
J: TRBJ2-3
D: TRBD1
DNA: TGTGCCAGCAGTTGCTACCGGGACAGATGCACAGATACGCAGTATTTT
CDR3: CASSCYRDRCTDTQYF

size: few
V: TRBV6-2/TRBV6-3
J: TRBJ2-2
D: NA
DNA: TGTGCCAGCAGTTCACACGGGACTCATAACACCGGGGAGCTGTTTTTT
CDR3: CASSSHGTHNTGELFF

size: few
V: TRBV7-9
J: TRBJ2-1
D: NA
DNA: TGTGCCAGCAGCTCCGGGGCCCCCAGCTCCTACAATGAGCAGTTCTTC
CDR3: CASSSGAPSSYNEQFF

size: few
V: TRBV24-1
J: TRBJ2-1
D: NA
DNA: TGTGCCACCAGTGATTTGAAGGGGCAAACCTACAATGAGCAGTTCTTC
CDR3: CATSDLKGQTYNEQFF

size: few
V: TRBV29-1
J: TRBJ1-3
D: NA
DNA: TGCAGCGTTGACGACGTAGGTGGAAACACCATATATTTT
CDR3: CSVDDVGGNTIYF

size: NA
V: TRBV5-1
J: TRBJ1-5
D: NA
DNA: TGCGCCAGCAGTCCGGAGGGAGGAAGTCAGCCCCAGCATTTT
CDR3: CASSPEGGSQPQHF

size: NA
V: TRBV3-1
J: TRBJ1-1
D: NA
DNA: TGTGCCAGCAGCCAAGAAGGGGTTTACACTGAAGCTTTCTTT
CDR3: CASSQEGVYTEAFF

size: NA
V: TRBV7-8
J: TRBJ1-2
D: NA
DNA: TGTGCCAGCAGCTCTACAGGCGGGGCATATGGCTACACCTTC
CDR3: CASSSTGGAYGYTF

size: few
V: TRBV7-9
J: TRBJ1-5
D: NA
DNA: TGTGCCAGCTTAATGTTCCGGGATAGCAATCAGCCCCAGCATTTT
CDR3: CASLMFRDSNQPQHF

size: NA
V: TRBV9
J: TRBJ2-5
D: NA
DNA: TGTGCCAGCAGCGTAGGGTCTAGCTGGGAGACCCAGTACTTC
CDR3: CASSVGSSWETQYF

size: NA
V: TRBV30
J: TRBJ2-7
D: TRBD1
DNA: TGTGCCTGGCAGGGGGCCGCCTACGAGCAGTACTTC
CDR3: CAWQGAAYEQYF

size: few
V: TRBV6-2/TRBV6-3
J: TRBJ2-3
D: NA
DNA: TGTGCCAGCACCCCCCAGGGTAGAGATACGCAGTATTTT
CDR3: CASTPQGRDTQYF

size: NA
V: TRBV20-1
J: TRBJ2-1
D: TRBD2
DNA: TGCAGTGCTAGAGACCAATCGGGGGGGCCGACGTCTGTGCCTGAGCAGTTCTTC
CDR3: CSARDQSGGPTSVPEQFF

size: many
V: TRBV5-5
J: TRBJ1-4
D: TRBD1
DNA: TGTGCCAGCAGCTTGACAGGACAGGGGGTCCAAAAACTGTTTTTT
CDR3: CASSLTGQGVQKLFF

size: few
V: TRBV5-1
J: TRBJ2-5
D: TRBD2
DNA: TGCGCCAGCAGCTTGGTTGGAGCGGGGGGCAGGGAGACCCAGTACTTC
CDR3: CASSLVGAGGRETQYF

size: NA
V: TRBV9
J: TRBJ1-3
D: NA
DNA: TGTGCCAGCAGCGTTGAAGGGGTCGGAAACACCATATATTTT
CDR3: CASSVEGVGNTIYF

size: few
V: TRBV10-2
J: TRBJ2-3
D: NA
DNA: TGCGCCAGCAGTGAGTGGGCAGGATTAACAGATACGCAGTATTTT
CDR3: CASSEWAGLTDTQYF

size: NA
V: TRBV20-1
J: TRBJ1-2
D: NA
DNA: TGCAGTGCTAGAGATTTTAGTAGGGTACACTATGGCTACACCTTC
CDR3: CSARDFSRVHYGYTF

size: many
V: TRBV20-1
J: TRBJ2-7
D: TRBD2
DNA: TGCAGTGCGTCCGGGACTAGCGGGGGTCTCGAGCAGTACTTC
CDR3: CSASGTSGGLEQYF

size: few
V: TRBV2
J: TRBJ1-6
D: NA
DNA: TGTGCCAGCATAGGGAATTCACCCCTCCACTTT
CDR3: CASIGNSPLHF

size: many
V: TRBV5-1
J: TRBJ2-1
D: NA
DNA: TGCGCCAGCAGCTTGGGGACCTACAATGAGCAGTTCTTC
CDR3: CASSLGTYNEQFF

size: NA
V: TRBV12-3/TRBV12-4
J: TRBJ1-5
D: NA
DNA: TGTGCCAGCAGTCCGGGACGGGAGCCCCAGCATTTT
CDR3: CASSPGREPQHF

size: few
V: TRBV7-9
J: TRBJ2-5
D: NA
DNA: TGTGCCAGCAGCTTAGTTCAGGTTCGGAGGGGAGAGACCCAGTACTTC
CDR3: CASSLVQVRRGETQYF

size: NA
V: TRBV5-6
J: TRBJ2-3
D: NA
DNA: TGTGCCAGCAGCCCTGTGAGGGCAGGGGATACAGATACGCAGTATTTT
CDR3: CASSPVRAGDTDTQYF

size: few
V: TRBV5-1
J: TRBJ2-5
D: NA
DNA: TGCGCCAGCAGCTTGGAGGCAGCGCGGGGGCGGGAGACCCAGTACTTC
CDR3: CASSLEAARGRETQYF

size: few
V: TRBV9
J: TRBJ2-1
D: NA
DNA: TGTGCCAGCAGCGTACTCCTTTACAGCAATGAGCAGTTCTTC
CDR3: CASSVLLYSNEQFF

size: NA
V: TRBV5-1
J: TRBJ1-2
D: NA
DNA: TGCGCCAGCAGCTACCAAGACAGCTATGGCTACACCTTC
CDR3: CASSYQDSYGYTF

size: few
V: TRBV7-9
J: TRBJ1-1
D: NA
DNA: TGTGCCAGCATCCGACCCAATTCGGAGCCGCGGGGGAACACTGAAGCTTTCTTT
CDR3: CASIRPNSEPRGNTEAFF

size: NA
V: TRBV6-6
J: TRBJ1-4
D: NA
DNA: TGTGCCAGCAGTTACACGGGACCCCACGGGAAACTGTTTTTT
CDR3: CASSYTGPHGKLFF

size: few
V: TRBV7-7
J: TRBJ2-3
D: NA
DNA: TGTGCCAGCAGCCCGGGGCTGGGAGGCACAGATACGCAGTATTTT
CDR3: CASSPGLGGTDTQYF

size: few
V: TRBV6-5
J: TRBJ2-3
D: NA
DNA: TGTGCCAGCAGTGACCGGGGGCGCACAGATACGCAGTATTTT
CDR3: CASSDRGRTDTQYF

size: NA
V: TRBV6-6
J: TRBJ2-7
D: TRBD1
DNA: TGTGCCAGCAGGAAAGACAGGGACTCCTACGAGCAGTACTTC
CDR3: CASRKDRDSYEQYF

size: NA
V: TRBV20-1
J: TRBJ2-1
D: TRBD2
DNA: TGCAGTGCTAGGCCTAGCGGGGCAAGCTCCTACAATGAGCAGTTCTTC
CDR3: CSARPSGASSYNEQFF

size: NA
V: TRBV12-3/TRBV12-4
J: TRBJ2-7
D: TRBD1
DNA: TGTGCCAGCAGCGCAACCGGGACAGGGAACGAGCAGTACTTC
CDR3: CASSATGTGNEQYF

size: NA
V: TRBV20-1
J: TRBJ1-1
D: NA
DNA: TGCAGTGCTAGATACGGGGGCGCAGGAAACACTGAAGCTTTCTTT
CDR3: CSARYGGAGNTEAFF

size: NA
V: TRBV6-5
J: TRBJ1-1
D: TRBD1
DNA: TGTGCCAGCAGGGGGACAGGAGACTGGACTGAAGCTTTCTTT
CDR3: CASRGTGDWTEAFF

size: NA
V: TRBV5-1
J: TRBJ1-4
D: TRBD1
DNA: TGCGCCAGCAGCCCGGGCAGGGGGAATGAAAAACTGTTTTTT
CDR3: CASSPGRGNEKLFF

size: NA
V: TRBV6-2/TRBV6-3
J: TRBJ2-7
D: TRBD2
DNA: TGTGCCAGCAGTTACGCGGCTAGCGGGGCGTACGAGCAGTACTTC
CDR3: CASSYAASGAYEQYF

size: NA
V: TRBV12-3/TRBV12-4
J: TRBJ2-1
D: NA
DNA: TGTGCCAGCAGCTCCAGGGGATTAGGCGATGAGCAGTTCTTC
CDR3: CASSSRGLGDEQFF

size: few
V: TRBV3-1
J: TRBJ1-1
D: NA
DNA: TGTGCCAGCAGCCTCGACGGCAGGAACACTGAAGCTTTCTTT
CDR3: CASSLDGRNTEAFF

size: NA
V: TRBV5-6
J: TRBJ1-2
D: NA
DNA: TGTGCCAGCAGCTTTGAGGGGACCTATGGCTACACCTTC
CDR3: CASSFEGTYGYTF

size: few
V: TRBV9
J: TRBJ2-3
D: TRBD2
DNA: TGTGCCAGCAGCGCGGGGGGGGGACTAGCGGTCACAGATACGCAGTATTTT
CDR3: CASSAGGGLAVTDTQYF

size: few
V: TRBV7-2
J: TRBJ2-5
D: TRBD2
DNA: TGTGCCAGCAGCTTATCCGCGGGGGGGATCCAAGAGACCCAGTACTTC
CDR3: CASSLSAGGIQETQYF

size: few
V: TRBV4-3
J: TRBJ2-3
D: NA
DNA: TGCGCCAGCAGCCTTGGGGACACAGGGACAGATACGCAGTATTTT
CDR3: CASSLGDTGTDTQYF

size: once
V: TRBV6-2/TRBV6-3
J: TRBJ1-5
D: NA
DNA: TGTGCCATCCCAGGGCATCAGCCCCAGCATTTT
CDR3: CAIPGHQPQHF

size: NA
V: TRBV7-9
J: TRBJ2-1
D: NA
DNA: TGTGCCAAACCACCGGGCCCCAGGGAGGATGAGCAGTTCTTC
CDR3: CAKPPGPREDEQFF

size: NA
V: TRBV7-2
J: TRBJ2-3
D: NA
DNA: TGTGCCAGCAGCCTGAGGGGCCTGCACCGCACAGATACGCAGTATTTT
CDR3: CASSLRGLHRTDTQYF

size: NA
V: TRBV20-1
J: TRBJ2-3
D: NA
DNA: TGCAGTGCTAGAGAGGTGGGGGGACCCACAGATACGCAGTATTTT
CDR3: CSAREVGGPTDTQYF

size: many
V: TRBV5-1
J: TRBJ1-2
D: TRBD1
DNA: TGCGCCAGCAGCCTGACAGGGGACTATGGCTACACCTTC
CDR3: CASSLTGDYGYTF

size: NA
V: TRBV20-1
J: TRBJ1-4
D: NA
DNA: TGCAGTGCCATCCCGAACCTTGGGGAACTGTTTTTT
CDR3: CSAIPNLGELFF

size: few
V: TRBV12-3/TRBV12-4
J: TRBJ2-3
D: NA
DNA: TGTGCCAGCAGTTCGGGACTTGGGGGGTATTTT
CDR3: CASSSGLGGYF

size: few
V: TRBV4-1
J: TRBJ2-5
D: NA
DNA: TGCGCCAGCAGCCAAGGGGGCAGGGGCCAAGAGACCCAGTACTTC
CDR3: CASSQGGRGQETQYF

size: few
V: TRBV24-1
J: TRBJ2-6
D: NA
DNA: TGTGCCACCAGTGCCCGGTCTGGGGCCAACGTCCTGACTTTC
CDR3: CATSARSGANVLTF

size: few
V: TRBV5-1
J: TRBJ2-1
D: TRBD2
DNA: TGCGCCAGCAGCTTGGCGTCTAGCGGGGGCCACAATGAGCAGTTCTTC
CDR3: CASSLASSGGHNEQFF